A single sample gave rise to the 10 T cell receptor beta chains below, sequenced in a study of beta chain features in type 1 diabetes. Findings and caveats of the study: Patients with Type 1 diabetes showed moderately but significantly shorter TCRB CDR3s in all four CD4+ subsets.

Expressed TCRB transcripts were sequenced because the entire RNA isolate underwent reverse transcription. Sequencing used immunoSEQ multiplex PCR; TCRdb keeps in-frame clones, though not all of them. The data show under 300,000 clones, with 24% seen just once and approximately 0.011% held by the top ten. These receptors' antigens are unknown. The specimen sequenced was naive CD4+ T cells from blood. The receptor source for this set is a woman under 40 with type 1 diabetes.

This clone was seen a handful of times. The chain recombines TRBV4-1 with TRBJ2-1; 7 bases are a match to TRBD1. The germline V gene has CDR1 MGHRA and CDR2 YSYEKL. This CDR3 spans 14 amino acids. Trimming removed 1 base from V and 8 bases from J; junction bases left unmatched: 5. This CDR3 is CASSQGQGSYEQFF. The CDR3 nucleotides read TGCGCCAGCAGCCAAGGACAGGGTTCATATGAGCAGTTCTTC.

The J gene is TRBJ1-2, the V gene TRBV7-3; unclear D gene. V lost 2 bases to trimming and J lost 8 bases, with 15 bases between them. The CDR3 length is 14 residues. Germline V gene data show CDR1 as SGHTA and CDR2 as FQGTGA. The CDR3 nucleotides read TGTGCCAGCAGCTTAGGGCCAGATGGAACGGGCTACACCTTC. It translates to CASSLGPDGTGYTF.

In this sample, this clone turned up once. The chain joins TRBV5-4 to TRBJ2-2; 8 nucleotides align to TRBD1. This CDR3 region has 16 residues. Looked up from germline, CDR1 is SGHNT and CDR2 is YYREEE (reference sequence). V dropped 5 bases and J dropped 4; count of bases not matched to a gene: 10. CDR3 sequence reads: CASRSSWTGSTGELFF. As DNA, the CDR3 is TGTGCCAGCAGATCGTCCTGGACAGGGTCCACCGGGGAGCTGTTTTTT.

This clone was seen a few times. V is TRBV4-2 and J is TRBJ2-7; 9 nucleotides line up with TRBD2. The germline V gene has CDR1 LGHNA and CDR2 YNFKEQ. The J segment lost 8 bases and the V segment lost 1 base, leaving 12 bases of the junction unmatched. This CDR3 is 16 amino acids long. CDR3 region: CASSQALAGAVEKQYF. CDR3 bases: TGTGCCAGCAGCCAAGCTTTAGCGGGAGCGGTAGAAAAGCAGTACTTC.

Turning to this clone: Other DNA sequences of this sample code for an identical CDR3. V is TRBV6-6 and J is TRBJ2-5, with no clear D. CDR1 and CDR2 from the germline V gene are MNHNY and SVGAGI (reference sequence). The length of the CDR3 is 12 residues. V was cut by 2 bases and J by 2 bases, with 3 bases left in between. This CDR3 is CASSYPQETQYF. The CDR3 DNA reads as TGTGCCAGCAGTTACCCACAAGAGACCCAGTACTTC.

V is TRBV29-1 and J is TRBJ2-7, with 11 bases lining up with TRBD1. The J segment lost 1 base and the V segment lost 3 bases, leaving 2 bases of the junction unmatched. The CDR3 length is 14 residues. The germline gives CDR1 SQVTM, CDR2 ANQGSEA. The CDR3 DNA follows: TGCAGCGTTGACGGGACAGGGGGTTCCTACGAGCAGTACTTC. It specifies CSVDGTGGSYEQYF.

This clone has a handful of counts. This chain uses TRBV25-1 with TRBJ1-4; 10 nucleotides align to TRBD1. This CDR3 comprises 14 residues. V was pared by 7 bases and J by 5 bases, with 4 bases of the junction left unmatched. CDR1 and CDR2 (germline): MGHDK, SYGVNS. CDR3 residues: CASTRGQGNEKLFF. DNA for the CDR3: TGTGCCAGCACCCGGGGACAGGGGAATGAAAAACTGTTTTTT.

A few counts support this clone. The J gene is TRBJ2-7, the V gene TRBV4-1, with D perhaps matching TRBD1 (6 bases). The CDR3 totals 13 residues. In germline, CDR1 is MGHRA, CDR2 YSYEKL. The germline V and J ends were trimmed by 2 bases and 6 bases, with 11 bases remaining between them. The DNA for the CDR3 is TGCGCCAGCAGCCAAACAGGGTCAGCCGAGCAGTACTTC. It translates to CASSQTGSAEQYF.

CDR3 in amino acids: CAIRGQSTDTQYF. The CDR3 nucleotides are TGTGCCATCCGCGGACAGAGCACAGATACGCAGTATTTT. V gene TRBV6-1 combines with J gene TRBJ2-3, with D possibly TRBD1 on 6 matching bases. The ends were cut back, 10 bases at V and 0 bases at J, with 11 bases in the middle. The germline V gene encodes CDR1 MNHNS and CDR2 SASEGT. CDR3 length equals 13 residues.

There are a few counts of this clone. The chain recombines TRBV20-1 with TRBJ2-7; maybe TRBD2 (6 bases). V gave up 4 bases and J gave up 6 bases, with 10 bases separating them. The CDR3 extends over 11 amino acids. Germline assignment: CDR1 DFQATT and CDR2 SNEGSKA (reference sequence). The CDR3: CSANGLSEQYF. CDR3 DNA: TGCAGTGCTAACGGACTATCCGAGCAGTACTTC.